These 6 T cell receptor beta chains share one sample of origin, sequenced in a study of blood T cell repertoires in COVID-19 (TCRdb year 2020). Receptors were amplified or captured by the immunoSEQ multiplex PCR assay. TCRdb retrieved this table from immuneACCESS and kept in-frame rearrangements only. Not all clones are present; in checked studies, unresolved V genes account for under half, and no reason is known for the remainder. Here the sample has about 300,000 clones; under 90% occur a single time. The leading ten clones occupy 1.8% of the sample. The material sequenced was peripheral blood. These receptors were taken from a woman in her 30s with COVID-19, enrolled during active disease.

The V gene is TRBV28, the J gene TRBJ2-3; 11 bases match TRBD2. There are 15 residues in the CDR3. CDR1 is MDHEN, CDR2 SYDVKM, per germline. With V trimmed by 7 bases and J by 6 bases, 9 bases remained unmatched. CDR3 sequence reads: CASTYTSGGRDTQYF. The CDR3 DNA reads TGTGCCAGCACCTATACTAGCGGGGGTAGGGATACGCAGTATTTT.

V is TRBV5-6 and J is TRBJ1-6; 10 positions agree with TRBD1. V trimming: 0 bases; J trimming: 10 bases; junction bases outside the gene matches: 4. CDR3 length: 15 amino acids. Germline CDR1 and CDR2: SGHDT and YYEEEE. The CDR3 reads CASSLGQGANSPLHF. The CDR3, as DNA: TGTGCCAGCAGCTTGGGACAGGGGGCTAACTCACCCCTCCACTTT. Together with reference TRBV5-6 and TRBJ1-6, the CDR3 gives the full variable domain: DAGVTQSPTHLIKTRGQQVTLRCSPKSGHDTVSWYQQALGQGPQFIFQYYEEEERQRGNFPDRFSGHQFPNYSSELNVNALLLGDSALYLCASSLGQGANSPLHFGNGTRLTVT.

The chain is built from TRBV7-6 and TRBJ2-5; tentative D call: TRBD1 (6 bases). V was clipped by 1 base and J by 5 bases, with 11 bases between them. The CDR3 is 14 amino acids. Germline-derived CDR1 and CDR2 are SGHVS and FNYEAQ. CDR3 in DNA: TGTGCCAGCAGCTTAGGGGGGCGCTGGGAGACCCAGTACTTC. It yields the protein CASSLGGRWETQYF.

V and J are TRBV7-2 and TRBJ2-4, with D possibly matching TRBD2 (7 bases). CDR1 SGHTA and CDR2 FQGNSA come from the germline V gene. This CDR3 has 18 residues. V shed 0 bases and J shed 0 bases, with 15 bases lying between them. As DNA, the CDR3 is TGTGCCAGCAGCTTAGCTCCTAGGGGGGGATTAGCCAAAAACATTCAGTACTTC. Translation gives CASSLAPRGGLAKNIQYF.

The V call is TRBV27, the J call TRBJ1-5, with D uncertain. Germline V gene lookup returns CDR1 MNHEY and CDR2 SMNVEV (reference sequence). There are 19 residues in the CDR3. The germline V and J ends were trimmed by 4 bases and 0 bases, with 22 bases remaining between them. CDR3 DNA: TGTGCCAGCAGTTCGTCGTGGAGGGAGGAGAATTATAGCAATCAGCCCCAGCATTTT. Protein sequence: CASSSSWREENYSNQPQHF.

This chain links TRBV12-3 or TRBV12-4 with TRBJ2-7, with D unresolved. V lost 1 base and J lost 3, with 7 bases in between. The CDR3 is 13 residues long. The CDR3 DNA reads as TGTGCCAGCAGTTTAGGTCAGGTCTACGAGCAGTACTTC. Translated, it gives CASSLGQVYEQYF.